The 32 T cell receptor beta chains listed next were all sequenced from one sample in a study of shared clonotypes between healthy human individuals. Clones were read by immunoSEQ multiplex PCR, and TCRdb kept only the in-frame ones, dropping some. The sample has some 2.3 million clones, roughly 93% seen once. Sequencing input: naive CD4+ T cells from PBMCs. Indicated subset: CD45RA+ positively selected. The receptors originated from a man between 18 and 29 years old in good health. Some clones in this sample may be carry-over from other donors' samples.

This rearrangement joins TRBV2 to TRBJ2-6; D gene unclear. The CDR3 has 12 residues. Germline CDR1 reads SNHLY; CDR2 reads FYNNEI. Trimming stripped 7 bases from V and 3 bases from J, with 4 bases between. This CDR3 reads CASNNGANVLTF. Here the CDR3 DNA reads TGTGCCAGCAATAATGGGGCCAACGTCCTGACTTTC.

This clone was seen just once. The chain combines TRBV6-1 with TRBJ2-3; 8 nucleotides align to TRBD1. Germline CDR1 is MNHNS and CDR2 is SASEGT. The V and J ends lost 6 bases and 1 base, in that order; junction bases with no gene match: 6. The CDR3 loop spans 15 amino acids. CDR3: CASRLTGGGTDTQYF. The CDR3 bases are TGTGCCAGCAGACTTACAGGGGGTGGCACAGATACGCAGTATTTT.

The chain is built from TRBV28 and TRBJ2-3; 12 bases fit TRBD2. J lost 3 bases, V lost 5 bases, and 9 bases had no gene match. Germline V lookup: CDR1 MDHEN, CDR2 SYDVKM. This CDR3 is 17 amino acids long. The CDR3 DNA follows: TGTGCCAGCAGTCCCCAGCTAGCGGGAGGGATGACAGATACGCAGTATTTT. Translating it yields CASSPQLAGGMTDTQYF.

This chain links TRBV9 with TRBJ1-1, with 7 bases matching TRBD1. The CDR3 is 15 amino acids. Germline-derived CDR1 and CDR2 are SGDLS and YYNGEE. V lost 2 bases, J lost 4 bases, and 8 bases stayed unmatched. The CDR3 sequence is CASSVQDRTGTEAFF. The CDR3 DNA is TGTGCCAGCAGCGTCCAGGACAGGACCGGCACTGAAGCTTTCTTT. Using reference TRBV9 and TRBJ1-1 for the parts outside the CDR3, the full variable domain is DSGVTQTPKHLITATGQRVTLRCSPRSGDLSVYWYQQSLDQGLQFLIQYYNGEERAKGNILERFSAQQFPDLHSELNLSSLELGDSALYFCASSVQDRTGTEAFFGQGTRLTVV.

This chain joins TRBV5-1 and TRBJ2-4; 12 bases agree with TRBD2. Germline loops: CDR1 SGHRS, CDR2 YFSETQ. This CDR3 region has 14 residues. V shed 4 bases, J shed 7 bases, and the junction held 3 bases outside the gene matches. The CDR3 protein is CASSQGLAGNIQYF. CDR3 in DNA: TGCGCCAGCAGCCAGGGACTAGCGGGTAACATTCAGTACTTC.

The chain couples TRBV25-1 to TRBJ1-1; tentatively, D is TRBD1 (6 bases). Germline V gives CDR1 MGHDK, CDR2 SYGVNS. V was trimmed by 6 bases and J by 0 bases, leaving 11 bases between them. The CDR3 runs 14 residues. CDR3 sequence (DNA): TGTGCCAGCAGGAGAACAGGGTTGAACACTGAAGCTTTCTTT. Translation: CASRRTGLNTEAFF. The entire variable domain, with the rest obtained from reference TRBV25-1 and TRBJ1-1, is as follows: EADIYQTPRYLVIGTGKKITLECSQTMGHDKMYWYQQDPGMELHLIHYSYGVNSTEKGDLSSESTVSRIRTEHFPLTLESARPSHTSQYLCASRRTGLNTEAFFGQGTRLTVV.

The rearrangement links TRBV6-5 to TRBJ1-3; D is possibly TRBD1 (6 bases). The CDR3 totals 13 residues. Germline V lookup: CDR1 MNHEY, CDR2 SVGAGI. V was cut by 6 bases and J by 4 bases, with 10 bases left in between. CDR3 nucleotide sequence: TGTGCCAGCAGCCCCCAGGGGGGAAACACCATATATTTT. Its protein product is CASSPQGGNTIYF.

The chain recombines TRBV11-2 with TRBJ2-5; D is perhaps TRBD1 (5 bases). Trimming cost V 4 bases and J 5 bases, with 11 bases left between them. This CDR3 has 13 amino acids. From germline, CDR1 is SGHAT and CDR2 FQNNGV. The CDR3 coding sequence is TGTGCCAGCAGCTGGGGCAGACAGGAGACCCAGTACTTC. This encodes CASSWGRQETQYF.

This rearrangement joins TRBV25-1 to TRBJ2-3; 10 bases are a match to TRBD1. This CDR3 comprises 16 residues. V shed 4 bases, J shed 1 base, and the junction held 5 bases outside the gene matches. Germline CDR1 reads MGHDK; CDR2 reads SYGVNS. CDR3 DNA sequence: TGTGCCAGCAGTGCCTCGGGGACAGGGGGCACAGATACGCAGTATTTT. Protein product: CASSASGTGGTDTQYF.

The gene calls are TRBV7-3 and TRBJ2-1; TRBD2 matches at 11 bases. The germline CDR1 and CDR2 sequences are SGHTA and FQGTGA. CDR3 length: 16 residues. J lost 4 bases, V lost 5 bases, and 7 bases had no gene match. In DNA form, the CDR3 reads TGTGCCAGCAGCGTATCCGGGACTAGCGGTTACAATGAGCAGTTCTTC. Amino acids: CASSVSGTSGYNEQFF.

This clone has just one count. The gene calls are TRBV27 and TRBJ2-7; 9 nucleotides align to TRBD1. CDR3 length: 15 residues. Trimming removed 6 bases from V and 1 base from J; junction bases left unmatched: 7. Looked up from germline, CDR1 is MNHEY and CDR2 is SMNVEV (reference sequence). The CDR3 DNA follows: TGTGCCAGCAGCTCCGGACAGGGGCGTTCCTACGAGCAGTACTTC. Protein product: CASSSGQGRSYEQYF.

The chain carries TRBV28 and TRBJ2-2, with TRBD2 identical over 8 bases. The V and J ends lost 8 bases and 7 bases, in that order; junction bases with no gene match: 12. The germline gives CDR1 MDHEN, CDR2 SYDVKM. CDR3 length equals 15 residues. The CDR3 sequence is CASGIPLAGGGELFF. CDR3 nucleotides: TGTGCCAGCGGCATCCCGCTAGCGGGCGGCGGGGAGCTGTTTTTT.

V and J are TRBV5-1 and TRBJ1-1, with TRBD1 as a possible D gene (5 bases). The germline V gene has CDR1 SGHRS and CDR2 YFSETQ. Trimming removed 4 bases from V and 0 bases from J, with 19 bases in between. This CDR3 contains 17 residues. CDR3 loop: CASSLGTASYLNTEAFF. The CDR3 region has the DNA TGCGCCAGCAGCCTAGGGACGGCCAGTTACTTGAACACTGAAGCTTTCTTT.

The chain employs TRBV9 and TRBJ1-2, with 12 bases aligning to TRBD1. The germline CDR1 and CDR2 sequences are SGDLS and YYNGEE. Trimming took 4 bases from V and 3 from J; bases not matched to a gene: 7. The CDR3 covers 16 residues. The CDR3 DNA reads TGTGCCAGCAGCTTGGGGACAGGGGGCTCTTACTATGGCTACACCTTC. Protein product: CASSLGTGGSYYGYTF.

The chain recombines TRBV5-8 with TRBJ1-3; no reliable D call. Germline CDR1 and CDR2: SGHTS and YDEGEE. The CDR3 sequence is 14 residues long. V dropped 4 bases and J dropped 0 bases, with 8 bases sitting between them. CDR3 in amino acids: CASSPLGSGNTIYF. CDR3 nucleotides: TGTGCCAGCAGCCCGCTGGGCTCTGGAAACACCATATATTTT.

V gene TRBV5-3 combines with J gene TRBJ1-5; D remains unclear. TRBV5-3 is marked as an open reading frame, function uncertain. The ends were cut back, 2 bases at V and 0 bases at J, with 18 bases in the middle. This CDR3 is 18 amino acids long. The DNA for the CDR3 is TGTGCCAGAAGCTTTCGGGGAATGGCCCCACATAGCAATCAGCCCCAGCATTTT. Protein sequence: CARSFRGMAPHSNQPQHF.

V is TRBV28 and J is TRBJ1-2; possible D gene TRBD1, 6 bases. V gave up 8 bases and J gave up 5 bases, with 12 bases separating them. Germline CDR1 and CDR2: MDHEN and SYDVKM. The CDR3 consists of 12 residues. The CDR3 reads CASRRDTYGYTF. The DNA of the CDR3 is TGTGCCAGCCGCCGGGACACTTATGGCTACACCTTC.

J is TRBJ2-7 and V is TRBV19; 7 bases are shared with TRBD2. V was clipped by 3 bases and J by 9 bases; unmatched bases: 8. Per germline, CDR1 LNHDA and CDR2 SQIVND (reference sequence). The length of the CDR3 is 13 residues. The CDR3 nucleotides are TGTGCCAGTAGTATTTCCGGGACTAAAAGGCAGTACTTC. Amino acids: CASSISGTKRQYF. Together with reference TRBV19 and TRBJ2-7, the CDR3 gives the full variable domain: DGGITQSPKYLFRKEGQNVTLSCEQNLNHDAMYWYRQDPGQGLRLIYYSQIVNDFQKGDIAEGYSVSREKKESFPLTVTSAQKNPTAFYLCASSISGTKRQYFGPGTRLTVT.

Here the CDR3 reads CASSADFSEQFF. The CDR3, as DNA: TGTGCCAGCAGCGCCGACTTCAGCGAGCAGTTCTTC. This chain links TRBV9 with TRBJ2-1; D is undetermined. CDR3 length: 12 residues. The V and J ends lost 3 bases and 10 bases respectively, with 11 bases between them. CDR1 is SGDLS, CDR2 YYNGEE, per germline.

This rearrangement joins TRBV11-2 to TRBJ1-2; 9 bases line up with TRBD1. The CDR3 runs to 18 residues. From germline, CDR1 is SGHAT and CDR2 FQNNGV. The junction had 17 bases not matched to a gene; V was cut back by 5 bases and J by 4 bases. The CDR3 sequence: CASSPIRSGQGSSYGYTF. The CDR3 coding sequence is TGTGCCAGCAGCCCGATCCGGTCGGGACAGGGCTCGAGCTATGGCTACACCTTC.

This clone was seen once. This sequence joins TRBV7-3 and TRBJ2-1; 8 nucleotides match TRBD2. V lost 1 base to trimming and J lost 6 bases; unmatched junction nucleotides: 14. The CDR3 extends over 18 amino acids. The V gene's germline CDR1 is SGHTA and CDR2 FQGTGA. CDR3 sequence (DNA): TGTGCCAGCAGCTTAAAGTTCGGCGGGAGGCCACCCGCCAATGAGCAGTTCTTC. Its translation is CASSLKFGGRPPANEQFF.

As to this clone: The same CDR3 arises from other DNA sequences in this sample as well. The chain employs TRBV5-1 and TRBJ1-1; D uncertain. Germline CDR1 reads SGHRS; CDR2 reads YFSETQ. V lost 2 bases and J lost 0, with 5 bases in between. The CDR3 runs 13 residues. The CDR3: CASSFTMNTEAFF. CDR3 nucleotide sequence: TGCGCCAGCAGCTTTACGATGAACACTGAAGCTTTCTTT.

Details on this clone: Other DNA sequences in the same sample also yield this CDR3. This chain joins TRBV7-3 and TRBJ2-1; TRBD1 agrees at 8 bases. V shed 5 bases, J shed 6 bases, and the junction held 3 bases outside the gene matches. The CDR3 contains 13 residues. Looked up from germline, CDR1 is SGHTA and CDR2 is FQGTGA. CDR3 protein: CASSVGQGNEQFF. The CDR3, as DNA: TGTGCCAGCAGCGTCGGACAGGGCAATGAGCAGTTCTTC.

This chain links TRBV12-5 with TRBJ2-7, with D tentatively TRBD2 (6 bases). The CDR3 sequence is 15 residues long. The V end was cut by 1 base, the J end by 0 bases, with 10 bases between. Per germline, CDR1 LGHNT and CDR2 FRNRAP. The DNA of the CDR3 is TGTGCTAGTGGTTTGGGTGCGGGGCCCTCCTACGAGCAGTACTTC. Protein product: CASGLGAGPSYEQYF. Full variable domain (remainder filled in from reference TRBV12-5 and TRBJ2-7): DARVTQTPRHKVTEMGQEVTMRCQPILGHNTVFWYRQTMMQGLELLAYFRNRAPLDDSGMPKDRFSAEMPDATLATLKIQPSEPRDSAVYFCASGLGAGPSYEQYFGPGTRLTVT.

The J gene is TRBJ2-2, the V gene TRBV7-7, with 8 bases lining up with TRBD1. The trim removed 5 bases at V and 1 base at J, leaving 6 bases unmatched. The CDR3 consists of 16 residues. CDR1 is SSHAT and CDR2 is FNYEAQ in the germline V gene (reference sequence). The CDR3 nucleotides read TGTGCCAGCAGCCCTTACGGACAGGGGAACACCGGGGAGCTGTTTTTT. Translated, it gives CASSPYGQGNTGELFF.

The chain is built from TRBV6-1 and TRBJ1-4; no firm D call. There are 15 residues in the CDR3. CDR1 is MNHNS, CDR2 SASEGT, per germline. Between the trimmed V and J ends, which lost 2 bases and 5 bases, there was a span of 12 bases. The CDR3 loop reads CASSESRRGNEKLFF. The CDR3, as DNA: TGTGCCAGCAGTGAATCAAGGAGAGGGAATGAAAAACTGTTTTTT.

The chain joins TRBV5-1 to TRBJ2-1; tentative D call: TRBD1 (7 bases). Between the trimmed V and J ends, which lost 4 bases and 1 base, there was a span of 18 bases. CDR1 is SGHRS and CDR2 is YFSETQ in the germline V gene. The CDR3 runs to 17 residues. The CDR3, as DNA: TGCGCCAGCAGCCCACCGACAGGGCTAGCGTCCTACAATGAGCAGTTCTTC. It translates to CASSPPTGLASYNEQFF. Together with reference TRBV5-1 and TRBJ2-1, the CDR3 gives the full variable domain: KAGVTQTPRYLIKTRGQQVTLSCSPISGHRSVSWYQQTPGQGLQFLFEYFSETQRNKGNFPGRFSGRQFSNSRSEMNVSTLELGDSALYLCASSPPTGLASYNEQFFGPGTRLTVL.

The chain is built from TRBV5-6 and TRBJ2-3; a possible D gene is TRBD1 (6 bases). The CDR3 contains 17 residues. V shed 0 bases and J shed 6 bases, with 20 bases lying between them. The V gene's germline CDR1 is SGHDT and CDR2 YYEEEE. CDR3 in amino acids: CASSLGVGAGVGDTQYF. For the CDR3, the DNA is TGTGCCAGCAGCTTGGGGGTGGGGGCCGGGGTGGGTGATACGCAGTATTTT.

This chain uses TRBV29-1 with TRBJ2-1; 7 nucleotides match TRBD2. V trimming: 5 bases; J trimming: 5 bases; junction bases outside the gene matches: 6. CDR3 length: 13 residues. The germline V gene encodes CDR1 SQVTM and CDR2 ANQGSEA. Written as DNA, the CDR3 is TGCAGCGTTTCAACGGGAGGCCACAATGAGCAGTTCTTC. This sequence encodes CSVSTGGHNEQFF.

The chain combines TRBV7-2 with TRBJ2-1; TRBD2 agrees at 8 bases. Per germline, CDR1 SGHTA and CDR2 FQGNSA. V was clipped by 0 bases and J by 6 bases; unmatched bases: 7. The CDR3 sequence is 16 residues long. CDR3 bases: TGTGCCAGCAGCTTAGCGAGGGGCGGGAGGATCAATGAGCAGTTCTTC. This translates into CASSLARGGRINEQFF.

The V call is TRBV7-7, the J call TRBJ2-1; D may match TRBD1 or TRBD2 (5 bases each). CDR1 is SSHAT and CDR2 is FNYEAQ in the germline V gene (reference sequence). The V end lost 5 bases, the J end lost 6 bases, and 14 bases lay between the germline ends. The CDR3 covers 14 residues. The CDR3 DNA is TGTGCCAGCAGCCCCCGAGCCGGGGCCAATGAGCAGTTCTTC. It specifies CASSPRAGANEQFF.

The chain couples TRBV5-5 to TRBJ1-5; possible D gene TRBD1, 6 bases. This CDR3 comprises 14 residues. V lost 5 bases and J lost 7, with 16 bases in between. CDR1 is SGHKS, CDR2 YYEKEE, per germline (reference sequence). The CDR3 protein is CASSPWTESQPQHF. CDR3 coding DNA: TGTGCCAGCAGTCCCTGGACAGAGAGCCAGCCCCAGCATTTT.